This paragraph covers one T cell receptor (beta chain) sequence. The antigen remains unidentified. From RNA, the CDR3 regions of TCR beta chains were amplified and sequenced. An opening RT-PCR round employed HTBI primers and preceded a second-round multiplex PCR. TCRdb redid the calling of the multiplex PCR reads with MiXCR, one entry per CDR3 protein. The table includes 450,000 to 600,000 distinct CDR3 sequences, 39% detected once. The sample is drawn from a study of Graves' ophthalmopathy and Graves' hyperthyroidism. Study-level results: Most thyroid clonotypes with frequency above 0.001 were detected in blood too.

Hyperthyroidism patients had new diagnoses, durations under 2 months, and ages of 18 to 65. Other autoimmune diseases, uncontrolled infections, pregnancy or lactation led to the exclusion of patients. Symptoms, serum thyroxine and TRAb, thyroid ultrasound, and orbital computed tomography formed the diagnostic basis. This CDR3 contains 16 residues. Trimming left V 0 bases short and J 0 bases short, with 10 bases between. The V gene's germline CDR1 is SGDLS and CDR2 YYNGEE. Sequenced: peripheral blood or thyroid tissue (not recorded which). The chain couples TRBV9 to TRBJ1-5; D remains ambiguous. This receptor was obtained from an adult man with Graves' hyperthyroidism. The CDR3 nucleotides are TGTGCCAGCAGCGTAGAGGGCCAGCTTAGCAATCAGCCCCAGCATTTT. As protein: CASSVEGQLSNQPQHF.